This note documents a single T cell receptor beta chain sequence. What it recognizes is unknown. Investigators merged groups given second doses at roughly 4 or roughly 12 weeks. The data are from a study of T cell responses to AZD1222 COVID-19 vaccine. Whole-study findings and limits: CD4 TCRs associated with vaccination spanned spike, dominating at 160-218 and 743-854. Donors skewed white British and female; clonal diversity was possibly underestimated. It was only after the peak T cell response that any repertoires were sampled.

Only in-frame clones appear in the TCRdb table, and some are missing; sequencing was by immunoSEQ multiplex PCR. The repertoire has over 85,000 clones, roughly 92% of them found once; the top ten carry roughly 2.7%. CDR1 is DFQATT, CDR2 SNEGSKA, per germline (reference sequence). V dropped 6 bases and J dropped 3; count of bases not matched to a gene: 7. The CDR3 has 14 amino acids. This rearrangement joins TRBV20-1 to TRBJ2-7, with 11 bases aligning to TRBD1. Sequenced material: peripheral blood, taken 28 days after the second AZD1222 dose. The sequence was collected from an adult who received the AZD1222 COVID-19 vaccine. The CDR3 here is CSASGTGGFYEQYF. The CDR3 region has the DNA TGCAGTGCAAGTGGGACAGGGGGATTCTACGAGCAGTACTTC.